The rows below give T cell receptor beta chains drawn from one sample of a study of blood T cells in healthy people across ages. TCRdb reanalysed the 5' RACE reads using MiXCR and keeps one entry per CDR3 protein. This table has around 1.5 million distinct CDR3 sequences, about 32% appearing once. The sequencing input was blood. Receptors originate from a young woman in good health. The CDR3 runs from the conserved cysteine through the conserved F or W. D genes are given only for firm matches. Expanded clones are given a class, and other clones once, few, many or no size at all.

- | TRBJ1-1 | - | TRBV10-2 | CASSESWKNTEAFF | TGCGCCAGCAGTGAGTCGTGGAAGAACACTGAAGCTTTCTTT
- | TRBJ2-7 | few | TRBV6-2/TRBV6-3 | CASSYVGTYEQYF | TGTGCCAGCAGTTACGTAGGAACCTACGAGCAGTACTTC
- | TRBJ2-5 | once | TRBV20-1 | CSTSSPGQASRETQYF | TGCAGTACCTCCTCCCCGGGACAAGCCTCCCGGGAGACCCAGTACTTC
TRBD1 | TRBJ1-1 | - | TRBV10-3 | CAIRDRDGTEAFF | TGTGCCATCCGCGACAGGGACGGGACTGAAGCTTTCTTT
- | TRBJ2-7 | - | TRBV5-1 | CASSLAGSISYEQYF | TGCGCCAGCAGCTTGGCGGGGAGTATCTCCTACGAGCAGTACTTC
- | TRBJ2-7 | few | TRBV20-1 | CSARDGARAGLGAEEQYF | TGCAGTGCTAGAGACGGGGCTCGCGCGGGACTCGGCGCGGAGGAGCAGTACTTC
TRBD1 | TRBJ1-6 | few | TRBV12-3/TRBV12-4 | CASSYRQGESPLHF | TGTGCCAGCAGCTACAGACAGGGGGAGTCACCCCTCCACTTT
TRBD2 | TRBJ2-3 | few | TRBV6-1 | CASRVQASGISDTQYF | TGTGCCAGCAGGGTACAGGCTAGCGGGATTTCAGATACGCAGTATTTT
TRBD1 | TRBJ1-5 | - | TRBV7-2 | CASSLSTGTSWQPQHF | TGTGCCAGCAGCCTCTCGACAGGGACTTCGTGGCAGCCCCAGCATTTT
TRBD2 | TRBJ2-6 | few | TRBV5-1 | CASSLAPARTSGTILTF | TGCGCCAGCAGCTTGGCCCCCGCGCGGACTAGCGGGACGATCCTGACTTTC
TRBD2 | TRBJ2-1 | - | TRBV12-3/TRBV12-4 | CASSLVRLADNEQFF | TGTGCCAGCAGTTTAGTGAGACTAGCTGACAATGAGCAGTTCTTC
- | TRBJ2-1 | few | TRBV20-1 | CSAIIRKYNEQFF | TGCAGTGCCATCATAAGAAAATACAATGAGCAGTTCTTC
TRBD2 | TRBJ2-5 | many | TRBV7-9 | CASSPGTSRLETQYF | TGTGCCAGCAGCCCGGGGACTAGTCGGTTGGAGACCCAGTACTTC
- | TRBJ1-2 | - | TRBV28 | CASSLGMLYGYTF | TGTGCCAGCAGTTTGGGCATGCTCTATGGCTACACCTTC
TRBD2 | TRBJ2-3 | many | TRBV20-1 | CSAYPSGKPAGDTQYF | TGCAGTGCTTACCCTAGCGGAAAGCCGGCGGGAGATACGCAGTATTTT
- | TRBJ2-1 | - | TRBV20-1 | CSATLLSGRENEQFF | TGCAGTGCTACTCTACTGTCCGGGAGAGAGAATGAGCAGTTCTTC
TRBD2 | TRBJ2-5 | few | TRBV20-1 | CSARQAVTSRIQETQYF | TGCAGTGCTAGACAAGCGGTGACTAGCAGAATACAAGAGACCCAGTACTTC
TRBD2 | TRBJ2-7 | - | TRBV5-1 | CASSLGGLGTYEQYF | TGCGCCAGCAGCTTGGGGGGACTAGGTACCTACGAGCAGTACTTC
- | TRBJ1-2 | once | TRBV20-1 | CSARTPGGANYGYTF | TGCAGTGCTAGAACCCCGGGAGGGGCTAACTATGGCTACACCTTC
- | TRBJ2-3 | many | TRBV29-1 | CSVEDPFGDTQYF | TGCAGCGTTGAGGACCCATTTGGAGATACGCAGTATTTT
TRBD1 | TRBJ1-1 | few | TRBV7-2 | CASSIDRGTEAFF | TGTGCCAGCAGTATTGACAGGGGCACTGAAGCTTTCTTT
- | TRBJ2-1 | few | TRBV7-9 | CASSTLVGDEQFF | TGTGCCAGCAGCACCCTAGTGGGGGATGAGCAGTTCTTC
TRBD1 | TRBJ2-1 | - | TRBV6-5 | CASSYSRPTGTVHNEQFF | TGTGCCAGCAGTTACTCGAGGCCGACAGGGACGGTCCACAATGAGCAGTTCTTC
TRBD2 | TRBJ2-1 | - | TRBV5-1 | CASSGGSGGAPNEQFF | TGCGCCAGCAGCGGCGGTAGCGGGGGGGCTCCCAATGAGCAGTTCTTC
- | TRBJ2-3 | few | TRBV7-3 | CASSPSWTVVTQYF | TGTGCCAGCAGCCCCTCATGGACAGTTGTTACGCAGTATTTT
- | TRBJ1-3 | - | TRBV4-1 | CASSHETGSGNTIYF | TGCGCCAGCAGCCATGAGACAGGCTCTGGAAACACCATATATTTT
- | TRBJ2-1 | many | TRBV28 | CASSRRERPFNEQFF | TGTGCCAGCAGCAGGCGCGAACGACCTTTCAATGAGCAGTTCTTC
- | TRBJ1-5 | few | TRBV6-1 | CASEQGTAVLLNQPQHF | TGTGCCAGCGAACAAGGGACGGCCGTACTCTTAAATCAGCCCCAGCATTTT
- | TRBJ2-6 | many | TRBV6-1 | CASSEAPHPGANVLTF | TGTGCCAGCAGTGAAGCCCCCCACCCTGGGGCCAACGTCCTGACTTTC
- | TRBJ2-2 | - | TRBV29-1 | CSVEESSAGELFF | TGCAGCGTTGAAGAATCTTCGGCCGGGGAGCTGTTTTTT
- | TRBJ1-5 | - | TRBV2 | CASSAPGQYGNQPQHF | TGTGCCAGCAGTGCCCCGGGACAATATGGCAATCAGCCCCAGCATTTT
- | TRBJ2-1 | few | TRBV28 | CASSLRLGWNEQFF | TGTGCCAGCAGTTTGCGGCTAGGATGGAATGAGCAGTTCTTC
- | TRBJ2-5 | many | TRBV29-1 | CSVEDGGEETQYF | TGCAGCGTTGAAGATGGAGGGGAAGAGACCCAGTACTTC
TRBD1 | TRBJ1-5 | - | TRBV20-1 | CSARPDRRLGNQPQHF | TGCAGTGCTAGGCCGGACAGGCGACTTGGCAATCAGCCCCAGCATTTT
- | TRBJ2-1 | many | TRBV6-2/TRBV6-3 | CASSPNGVSYNEQFF | TGTGCCAGCAGTCCAAATGGGGTGTCCTACAATGAGCAGTTCTTC
- | TRBJ1-2 | many | TRBV20-1 | CSARRDGYTF | TGCAGTGCTAGAAGGGATGGCTACACCTTC
TRBD2 | TRBJ2-7 | - | TRBV10-3 | CAISKGLAGVLTYEQYF | TGTGCCATCAGTAAGGGACTAGCGGGGGTGTTAACCTACGAGCAGTACTTC
TRBD2 | TRBJ2-7 | - | TRBV5-6 | CASSWERGRSHEQYF | TGTGCCAGCAGTTGGGAGCGGGGACGTAGCCACGAGCAGTACTTC
- | TRBJ2-2 | few | TRBV12-3/TRBV12-4 | CASSPRWGDINTGELFF | TGTGCCAGCAGCCCAAGATGGGGGGACATTAACACCGGGGAGCTGTTTTTT
- | TRBJ2-3 | few | TRBV7-9 | CASSRRDEGRTDTQYF | TGTGCCAGCAGTCGCCGGGATGAGGGCCGCACAGATACGCAGTATTTT
TRBD1 | TRBJ2-7 | - | TRBV11-2 | CASRRGTGGPYEEQYF | TGTGCCAGCAGACGGGGGACAGGGGGACCCTACGAGGAGCAGTACTTC
- | TRBJ2-7 | - | TRBV20-1 | CSARDSWTESPYEQYF | TGCAGTGCTAGAGATAGTTGGACGGAGAGCCCCTACGAGCAGTACTTC
TRBD1 | TRBJ2-7 | - | TRBV20-1 | CSARTPDRAFVYEQYF | TGCAGTGCTAGGACCCCTGACAGGGCCTTCGTTTACGAGCAGTACTTC
- | TRBJ1-2 | once | TRBV27 | CASSLQTGYGYTF | TGTGCCAGCAGTTTACAAACAGGCTATGGCTACACCTTC
- | TRBJ2-3 | - | TRBV4-1 | CASSHDSTGTSTDTQYF | TGCGCCAGCAGCCATGATTCGACGGGCACTAGCACAGATACGCAGTATTTT
TRBD2 | TRBJ2-3 | few | TRBV9 | CASGPGGGPDTQYF | TGTGCCAGTGGGCCCGGGGGGGGTCCAGATACGCAGTATTTT
- | TRBJ2-7 | many | TRBV4-1 | CASSQESKQAYEQYF | TGCGCCAGCAGCCAAGAATCAAAACAGGCCTACGAGCAGTACTTC
TRBD2 | TRBJ2-1 | many | TRBV4-1 | CASSQELGLAGFYNEQFF | TGCGCCAGCAGCCAAGAATTGGGACTAGCGGGATTCTACAATGAGCAGTTCTTC
- | TRBJ2-7 | - | TRBV28 | CASSVGTSLYEQYF | TGTGCCAGCAGCGTGGGGACTTCTTTATACGAGCAGTACTTC
TRBD1 | TRBJ1-1 | - | TRBV5-4 | CANSFGQAEFAEAFF | TGTGCCAACAGCTTTGGACAGGCCGAATTTGCTGAAGCTTTCTTT
- | TRBJ2-7 | - | TRBV28 | CASSWIYEQYF | TGTGCCAGCAGTTGGATCTACGAGCAGTACTTC
TRBD1 | TRBJ1-2 | few | TRBV20-1 | CSATDRGYGYTF | TGCAGTGCTACGGACAGGGGCTATGGCTACACCTTC
TRBD1 | TRBJ1-5 | many | TRBV7-9 | CASSLQGGDQPQHF | TGTGCCAGCAGCTTACAAGGGGGCGATCAGCCCCAGCATTTT
TRBD1 | TRBJ2-7 | - | TRBV14 | CASSPRDRKPYEQYF | TGTGCCAGCAGCCCCCGGGACAGGAAACCCTACGAGCAGTACTTC
TRBD2 | TRBJ2-1 | - | TRBV27 | CASSPPSGSYYNEQFF | TGTGCCAGCAGTCCGCCAAGCGGGAGCTACTACAATGAGCAGTTCTTC